One and the same sample provided the 6 T cell receptor beta chains below, sequenced in a study of blood T cell repertoires in COVID-19 (TCRdb year 2020). Libraries came from the immunoSEQ multiplex PCR assay. TCRdb took over this immuneACCESS table, retaining in-frame rearrangements with V and J assigned. Such tables are incomplete; in checked studies, under half of the missing clones stem from an unresolved V gene, and the remainder is unexplained. The table for this sample lists about 200,000 clones; roughly four fifths of them were counted only once. In total, the top ten clones hold 7.8% of the sample. Sequenced input: peripheral blood. The source is a woman at least 80 years old with COVID-19, enrolled during active disease.

The J gene is TRBJ2-7, the V gene TRBV29-1; weak D call: TRBD1 (8 bases). CDR1 and CDR2 from the germline V gene are SQVTM and ANQGSEA. The CDR3 spans 16 residues. V dropped 4 bases and J dropped 5 bases, with 24 bases sitting between them. CDR3 amino acids: CSVVGGEDRATHEQYF. The DNA for the CDR3 is TGCAGCGTTGTAGGGGGGGAGGACAGGGCAACCCACGAGCAGTACTTC.

This chain uses TRBV20-1 with TRBJ1-4; D remains ambiguous. Germline-derived CDR1 and CDR2 are DFQATT and SNEGSKA (reference sequence). CDR3 length: 13 amino acids. The ends were cut back, 3 bases at V and 6 bases at J, with 11 bases in the middle. Here the CDR3 reads CSASTVTYEKLFF. The CDR3 nucleotides read TGCAGTGCTAGTACGGTAACCTATGAAAAACTGTTTTTT.

The chain uses TRBV28 and TRBJ2-5; 7 bases are a match to TRBD1. The CDR3 consists of 15 residues. The V gene end was trimmed by 6 bases and the J gene end by 3 bases; junction bases not matched to a gene: 10. Germline loops: CDR1 MDHEN, CDR2 SYDVKM. The CDR3 loop is CASRPQGVRKETQYF. The CDR3 DNA sequence: TGTGCCAGCAGACCCCAGGGGGTAAGAAAAGAGACCCAGTACTTC.

V and J are TRBV7-9 and TRBJ1-2, with D possibly being TRBD1 (5 bases). The germline V gene has CDR1 SEHNR and CDR2 FQNEAQ (reference sequence). The CDR3 is 12 amino acids. Trimming removed 0 bases from V and 6 bases from J, with 5 bases in between. Written as DNA, the CDR3 is TGTGCCAGCAGCTTAGCGGACAATGGCTACACCTTC. Protein product: CASSLADNGYTF.

Remarks on this clone: The same CDR3 arises from other DNA sequences in this sample as well. CDR3 sequence reads: CASSLEQGATEAFF. CDR3 DNA sequence: TGCGCCAGCAGCTTGGAACAGGGGGCCACTGAAGCTTTCTTT. The chain recombines TRBV5-1 with TRBJ1-1; 9 bases are shared with TRBD1. This CDR3 contains 14 residues. The V and J ends lost 0 bases and 4 bases, in that order; junction bases with no gene match: 1. Germline CDR1 and CDR2: SGHRS and YFSETQ. The full variable domain, its missing parts supplied by reference TRBV5-1 and TRBJ1-1, is KAGVTQTPRYLIKTRGQQVTLSCSPISGHRSVSWYQQTPGQGLQFLFEYFSETQRNKGNFPGRFSGRQFSNSRSEMNVSTLELGDSALYLCASSLEQGATEAFFGQGTRLTVV.

The chain couples TRBV28 to TRBJ1-6, with a weak D call TRBD1 (5 bases). V was shortened by 4 bases and J by 9 bases, with 16 bases between the two germline ends. The germline V gene encodes CDR1 MDHEN and CDR2 SYDVKM. CDR3 length: 15 amino acids. The CDR3 DNA sequence: TGTGCCAGCAGTTCTTCTGAGGACATCTCTTCACCCCTCCACTTT. It is translated as CASSSSEDISSPLHF.